A single sample is the source of the 31 T cell receptor beta chains below, sequenced in a study of blood T cell repertoires in COVID-19 (dated by TCRdb to the early 2020s). Library preparation was by the immunoSEQ multiplex PCR assay. This immuneACCESS table, as held by TCRdb, lists in-frame sequences with V and J called but not all clones. Of the missing ones, under half trace to an unresolved V gene in checked studies; the others have no known cause. Recorded for this sample are about 210,000 clones; approximately 80% of them occurred a single time. The top ten constitute approximately 9% of the sample. Sequencing was carried out using PBMCs or T cells enriched from blood (not recorded which). The origin of the receptors is a woman aged 50 to 65 with acute COVID-19.

This chain connects TRBV19 to TRBJ2-2; TRBD1 matches 9 bases. With 7 bases clipped from V and 4 bases from J, the junction kept 16 bases outside the gene matches. From germline, CDR1 is LNHDA and CDR2 SQIVND (reference sequence). This CDR3 region has 18 residues. Here the CDR3 reads CASTIVHRGRRGTGELFF. CDR3 nucleotides: TGTGCCAGTACAATTGTTCACAGGGGGCGCCGGGGCACCGGGGAGCTGTTTTTT. The variable domain in full, with the rest retrieved from reference TRBV19 and TRBJ2-2, is DGGITQSPKYLFRKEGQNVTLSCEQNLNHDAMYWYRQDPGQGLRLIYYSQIVNDFQKGDIAEGYSVSREKKESFPLTVTSAQKNPTAFYLCASTIVHRGRRGTGELFFGEGSRLTVL.

This chain connects TRBV24-1 to TRBJ2-3, with 8 bases matching TRBD1. The ends lost 7 bases at V and 2 bases at J; junction bases unmatched: 16. Looked up from germline, CDR1 is KGHDR and CDR2 is SFDVKD. The CDR3 covers 18 residues. The CDR3 protein is CATSPTIGTGLYTDTQYF. CDR3 nucleotide sequence: TGTGCCACCAGCCCGACAATCGGGACAGGACTTTACACAGATACGCAGTATTTT.

CDR3 coding DNA: TGTGCCAGCAGTCGGGACAGGACCGAAGAGACCCAGTACTTC. Encoded protein: CASSRDRTEETQYF. V and J are TRBV7-9 and TRBJ2-5, with 8 bases fitting TRBD1. CDR1 is SEHNR, CDR2 FQNEAQ, per germline (reference sequence). V shed 6 bases, J shed 3 bases, and the junction held 6 bases outside the gene matches. This CDR3 spans 14 amino acids. Using reference TRBV7-9 and TRBJ2-5 for the parts outside the CDR3, the full variable domain is DTGVSQNPRHKITKRGQNVTFRCDPISEHNRLYWYRQTLGQGPEFLTYFQNEAQLEKSRLLSDRFSAERPKGSFSTLEIQRTEQGDSAMYLCASSRDRTEETQYFGPGTRLLVL.

The chain recombines TRBV3-1 (or the pseudogene TRBV3-2) with TRBJ2-3; a possible D gene is TRBD2 (6 bases). This CDR3 contains 16 residues. V lost 4 bases and J 11 bases, leaving 25 bases between the germline ends. Germline V gene lookup returns CDR1 LGHDT and CDR2 YNNKEL (reference sequence). CDR3: CASSPPPTSWGWVQYF. In DNA form, the CDR3 reads TGTGCCAGCAGCCCTCCCCCGACTAGTTGGGGATGGGTGCAGTATTTT.

The V gene is TRBV6-4, the J gene TRBJ2-1, with 15 bases fitting TRBD2. After removal of 5 bases from V and 7 bases from J, the junction contained 3 bases not matched to a gene. The CDR3 extends over 15 amino acids. The germline gives CDR1 MRHNA, CDR2 SNTAGT. The CDR3 nucleotides read TGTGCCAGCAGTTGGACTAGCGGGGGGGCAAATGAGCAGTTCTTC. Protein product: CASSWTSGGANEQFF.

The rearrangement uses TRBV5-8 and TRBJ2-7; weak D call: TRBD1 (6 bases). Germline V gene data show CDR1 as SGHTS and CDR2 as YDEGEE. Between the trimmed V and J ends, which lost 2 bases and 2 bases, there was a span of 14 bases. CDR3 size: 15 residues. CDR3 amino acids: CASSLGDKYPYEQYF. The DNA of the CDR3 is TGTGCCAGCAGCTTAGGGGACAAGTACCCCTACGAGCAGTACTTC.

The chain is built from TRBV4-3 and TRBJ1-6; no firm D call. This CDR3 region has 14 residues. CDR1 and CDR2 (germline): LGHNA, YSLEER. V lost 0 bases to trimming and J lost 6 bases, with 6 bases between them. The CDR3 DNA is TGCGCCAGCAGCCAAGATGAGGGTAATTCACCCCTCCACTTT. It encodes CASSQDEGNSPLHF.

The chain recombines TRBV4-3 with TRBJ2-7, with 7 bases that match TRBD2. In germline, CDR1 is LGHNA, CDR2 YSLEER. The CDR3 has 13 amino acids. J was trimmed by 6 bases and V by 1 base; bases with no gene match: 3. The CDR3 DNA reads as TGCGCCAGCAGCCAAGCAACGGGGGGCGAGCAGTACTTC. Its translation: CASSQATGGEQYF.

This sequence joins TRBV7-2 and TRBJ1-5, with a tentative D call TRBD1 (5 bases). CDR3 length equals 15 residues. Trimming shortened V by 1 base and J by 5 bases, and 12 bases separated the two germline ends. Germline values: CDR1 SGHTA, CDR2 FQGNSA. The CDR3 loop reads CASSLVLGGYQPQHF. CDR3 DNA sequence: TGTGCCAGCAGCTTAGTGTTGGGGGGTTATCAGCCCCAGCATTTT.

The V gene is TRBV3-1 (or the pseudogene TRBV3-2), the J gene TRBJ1-3, with 7 bases that match TRBD1. The CDR3 is 18 amino acids. Germline trimming cut 5 bases from V and 0 bases from J; bases unmatched to any gene: 13. CDR1 and CDR2 from the germline V gene are LGHDT and YNNKEL (reference sequence). CDR3 protein: CASSSNPTGFNSGNTIYF. The CDR3 coding sequence is TGTGCCAGCAGCTCCAACCCGACAGGGTTTAACTCTGGAAACACCATATATTTT.

The chain combines TRBV7-2 with TRBJ1-2; TRBD1 matches at 8 bases. This CDR3 region has 14 residues. Germline CDR1 reads SGHTA; CDR2 reads FQGNSA. The trim removed 2 bases at V and 8 bases at J, leaving 7 bases unmatched. In DNA, the CDR3 is TGTGCCAGCAGCTTACGGACAGGGCTGGGGGGCTACACCTTC. It specifies CASSLRTGLGGYTF.

This chain uses TRBV27 with TRBJ2-2; the D gene is possibly TRBD2 (7 bases). Trimming removed 9 bases at V and 3 bases at J, with 14 bases between. This CDR3 contains 14 residues. CDR1 and CDR2 from the germline V gene are MNHEY and SMNVEV (reference sequence). The CDR3 nucleotides are TGTGCCAGTCGGGGGGCCGGTGACACCGGGGAGCTGTTTTTT. Amino acid sequence: CASRGAGDTGELFF.

This clone came up a few times. The V gene is TRBV6-2 or TRBV6-3, the J gene TRBJ1-1, with 7 positions matching TRBD1. This CDR3 is built from 15 residues. Germline-derived CDR1 and CDR2 are MNHEY and SVGEGT. Trimming removed 5 bases from V and 0 bases from J; junction bases left unmatched: 6. DNA of the CDR3: TGTGCCAGCAGTCTGGAGGACAGGATGAACACTGAAGCTTTCTTT. It specifies CASSLEDRMNTEAFF.

The V gene is TRBV6-5, the J gene TRBJ1-5; D possibly corresponds to TRBD1 (6 bases). From germline, CDR1 is MNHEY and CDR2 SVGAGI. This CDR3 has 15 amino acids. Trimming removed 10 bases from V and 0 bases from J, with 16 bases in between. The CDR3 DNA is TGTGCCACAAGCCGGGACAAAAATAGCAATCAGCCCCAGCATTTT. It codes for CATSRDKNSNQPQHF.

As regards this clone: In the same sample, other DNA sequences code for this CDR3. The genes are TRBV18 and TRBJ1-1; unclear D gene. Trimming took 2 bases from V and 0 from J, leaving 4 bases between them. The germline V gene encodes CDR1 KGHSH and CDR2 LQKENI. The CDR3 runs 13 residues. The CDR3 here is CASSPTVNTEAFF. The CDR3 nucleotides read TGTGCCAGCTCACCAACGGTGAACACTGAAGCTTTCTTT.

The J gene is TRBJ2-1, the V gene TRBV6-2 or TRBV6-3; 8 bases fit TRBD2. V lost 2 bases and J lost 4; bases outside the gene matches: 7. The CDR3 contains 16 residues. Per the germline V gene, CDR1 is MNHEY and CDR2 is SVGEGT. The CDR3 bases are TGTGCCAGCAGTTACGAGAGCGGGGGAACATACAATGAGCAGTTCTTC. Translating it yields CASSYESGGTYNEQFF.

In this sample, this clone turned up many times. V and J are TRBV27 and TRBJ1-5; no clear D. Trimming shortened V by 6 bases and J by 7 bases, and 19 bases separated the two germline ends. In germline, CDR1 is MNHEY, CDR2 SMNVEV (reference sequence). The CDR3 has 15 amino acids. CDR3 bases: TGTGCCAGCAGCCTGGGCCCGGGGTTGGGCCAGCCCCAGCATTTT. This sequence encodes CASSLGPGLGQPQHF.

The rearrangement uses TRBV5-1 and TRBJ1-1, with 8 bases matching TRBD1. CDR1 is SGHRS, CDR2 YFSETQ, per germline. CDR3 size: 14 residues. The V gene end was trimmed by 6 bases and the J gene end by 2 bases; junction bases not matched to a gene: 6. The CDR3 region has the DNA TGCGCCAGCACCGGGACAGGAATTAACACTGAAGCTTTCTTT. Translated, it gives CASTGTGINTEAFF.

This sequence joins TRBV4-2 and TRBJ1-3, with D uncertain. In germline, CDR1 is LGHNA, CDR2 YNFKEQ. CDR3 size: 13 residues. The ends were cut back, 1 base at V and 3 bases at J, with 4 bases in the middle. This CDR3 is CASSQVSGNTIYF. Written as DNA, the CDR3 is TGTGCCAGCAGCCAAGTGAGTGGAAACACCATATATTTT.

The J gene is TRBJ1-4, the V gene TRBV9; no reliable D call. The germline V gene encodes CDR1 SGDLS and CDR2 YYNGEE. The CDR3 runs 15 residues. Trimming stripped 4 bases from V and 3 bases from J, with 13 bases between. CDR3 DNA: TGTGCCAGCAGCCCACTCCCGCGGTCTAATGAAAAACTGTTTTTT. Protein product: CASSPLPRSNEKLFF.

This clone showed up just once. This rearrangement joins TRBV28 to TRBJ1-1; no clear D gene. V gave up 8 bases and J gave up 2 bases, with 12 bases separating them. The germline CDR1 and CDR2 sequences are MDHEN and SYDVKM. This CDR3 is 13 amino acids long. The CDR3 protein is CASLKLPNTEAFF. The CDR3 DNA sequence: TGTGCCAGCCTCAAGCTCCCTAACACTGAAGCTTTCTTT.

The chain joins TRBV7-2 to TRBJ2-3; TRBD1 might be the D (5 bases). V was pared by 5 bases and J by 2 bases, with 11 bases between. Per germline, CDR1 SGHTA and CDR2 FQGNSA. The CDR3 length is 14 residues. In DNA form, the CDR3 reads TGTGCCAGCAGCCCCGCAGGGTACACAGATACGCAGTATTTT. This codes for CASSPAGYTDTQYF.

The CDR3 DNA is TGTGCCAGCAGCTTAGTTAGCACAGGGACAACCTACGAGCAGTACTTC. It codes for CASSLVSTGTTYEQYF. This rearrangement joins TRBV7-2 to TRBJ2-7; TRBD1 might be the D (6 bases). The CDR3 is 16 amino acids. In germline, CDR1 is SGHTA, CDR2 FQGNSA. Trimming took off 1 base at V and 2 bases at J, with 15 bases between the two ends.

This chain joins TRBV5-1 and TRBJ1-4; D is undetermined. The V end lost 0 bases, the J end lost 4 bases, and 10 bases lay between the germline ends. Germline CDR1 is SGHRS and CDR2 is YFSETQ. The CDR3 runs 15 residues. CDR3 coding DNA: TGCGCCAGCAGCTTGGGAGATGCCATTAATGAAAAACTGTTTTTT. Translated, it gives CASSLGDAINEKLFF.

The chain carries TRBV28 and TRBJ1-6, with D unclear. V was shortened by 6 bases and J by 7 bases, with 13 bases between the two germline ends. Per germline, CDR1 MDHEN and CDR2 SYDVKM. The CDR3 has 14 residues. CDR3 region: CASRLYRLNSPLHF. CDR3 nucleotides: TGTGCCAGCAGGCTCTACCGGTTAAATTCACCCCTCCACTTT.

The CDR3 loop reads CASSQYRDHFYGYTF. The CDR3 bases are TGCGCCAGCAGCCAATACAGGGACCACTTCTATGGCTACACCTTC. V gene TRBV4-3 combines with J gene TRBJ1-2; possibly TRBD1 for D (6 bases). Deletions cut 2 bases from V and 4 bases from J, with 14 bases between. The CDR3 is 15 residues long. Germline lookup yields CDR1 LGHNA and CDR2 YSLEER.

In DNA form, the CDR3 reads TGTGCCAGCTCACCACCGGGGGCACTCACAGATACGCAGTATTTT. Protein product: CASSPPGALTDTQYF. V gene TRBV18 combines with J gene TRBJ2-3; possible D gene TRBD1, 6 bases. CDR3 size: 15 residues. Trimming took 0 bases from V and 2 from J, leaving 9 bases between them. Germline values: CDR1 KGHSH, CDR2 LQKENI. Combining the CDR3 with reference TRBV18 and TRBJ2-3 gives the whole variable domain NAGVMQNPRHLVRRRGQEARLRCSPMKGHSHVYWYRQLPEEGLKFMVYLQKENIIDESGMPKERFSAEFPKEGPSILRIQQVVRGDSAAYFCASSPPGALTDTQYFGPGTRLTVL.

The chain couples TRBV18 to TRBJ2-1; tentative D call: TRBD1 (6 bases). Between the trimmed V and J ends, which lost 5 bases and 10 bases, there was a span of 18 bases. The CDR3 loop spans 14 amino acids. Germline CDR1 reads KGHSH; CDR2 reads LQKENI. CDR3 DNA: TGTGCCAGCTCAGAAACCTTACAGGGAAAAGAGCAGTTCTTC. It codes for CASSETLQGKEQFF.

The chain joins TRBV27 to TRBJ2-3, with D perhaps matching TRBD2 (5 bases). The V gene's germline CDR1 is MNHEY and CDR2 SMNVEV (reference sequence). The CDR3 length is 14 residues. Trimming removed 4 bases at V and 0 bases at J, with 8 bases between. CDR3 in amino acids: CASSYKRSTDTQYF. The CDR3 bases are TGTGCCAGCAGTTATAAGCGGAGCACAGATACGCAGTATTTT.

The chain joins TRBV18 to TRBJ2-3, with D possibly matching TRBD1 (6 bases). The ends were cut back, 3 bases at V and 1 base at J, with 11 bases in the middle. The CDR3 runs to 15 residues. In germline, CDR1 is KGHSH, CDR2 LQKENI. The CDR3 coding sequence is TGTGCCAGCTCACCGGGACAAACGGGCACAGATACGCAGTATTTT. Amino acids: CASSPGQTGTDTQYF.

This rearrangement joins TRBV4-1 to TRBJ2-1; TRBD1 might be the D (5 bases). Trimming removed 4 bases at V and 0 bases at J, with 16 bases between. Germline CDR1 and CDR2: MGHRA and YSYEKL. There are 17 residues in the CDR3. CDR3 in amino acids: CASSPIARQSSYNEQFF. In DNA, the CDR3 is TGCGCCAGCAGCCCGATCGCCAGACAGAGCTCCTACAATGAGCAGTTCTTC.